One and the same sample provided the 27 T cell receptor beta chains below, sequenced in a study of CD8+CD57+ T cells in acquired aplastic anemia. TCR beta VDJ combinations and CDR3 sequences were profiled from genomic DNA. TCRdb called the reads again in MiXCR, with one record for every CDR3 protein. The table records around 33,000 distinct CDR3 sequences, 76% of them present only once. The specimen sequenced was sorted CD4+, CD8+, or CD8+CD57+ T cells (not recorded which) from PBMCs. These receptors came from a human donor in good health, serving as a control.

The rearrangement links TRBV10-2 to TRBJ1-5; 9 bases align to TRBD1. The V and J ends lost 10 bases and 4 bases, in that order; junction bases with no gene match: 11. This CDR3 has 15 residues. In germline, CDR1 is WSHSY, CDR2 SAAADI. This chain's CDR3 is CATGSQGAQNQPQHF. The CDR3 DNA sequence: TGCGCCACCGGATCACAGGGGGCCCAAAATCAGCCCCAGCATTTT.

This sequence joins TRBV25-1 and TRBJ1-1; D might be TRBD1 (6 bases). V was clipped by 2 bases and J by 11 bases, with 12 bases between them. CDR3 length: 12 residues. The germline V gene has CDR1 MGHDK and CDR2 SYGVNS. This CDR3 reads CASSEGRGIAFF. CDR3 DNA: TGTGCCAGCAGTGAAGGCAGGGGTATCGCTTTCTTT.

The genes are TRBV27 and TRBJ1-6; maybe TRBD1 (5 bases). The V end lost 6 bases, the J end lost 9 bases, and 18 bases lay between the germline ends. Germline lookup yields CDR1 MNHEY and CDR2 SMNVEV (reference sequence). CDR3 length equals 15 residues. The CDR3 loop is CASSPPPGQGSPLHF. CDR3 DNA: TGTGCCAGCAGCCCCCCCCCAGGGCAGGGTTCACCCCTCCACTTT.

The chain employs TRBV2 and TRBJ1-2, with D possibly matching TRBD1 (5 bases). The V gene lost 7 bases and the J gene lost 2 bases, with 14 bases spanning the gap. The V gene's germline CDR1 is SNHLY and CDR2 FYNNEI. The CDR3 loop spans 14 amino acids. The CDR3 protein is CASKGQGVNYGYTF. The CDR3 nucleotides are TGTGCCAGCAAGGGGCAGGGAGTCAACTATGGCTACACCTTC.

This clonotype was counted only a few times. This chain connects TRBV24-1 to TRBJ2-7; tentative D call: TRBD1 (6 bases). The CDR3 is 12 amino acids. Trimming removed 3 bases at V and 7 bases at J, with 9 bases between. CDR1 and CDR2 from the germline V gene are KGHDR and SFDVKD. The CDR3 bases are TGTGCCACCAGTGATACTACAGGGGAGCAGTACTTC. Encoded protein: CATSDTTGEQYF.

The genes are TRBV10-3 and TRBJ2-2, with D perhaps TRBD2 (6 bases). The CDR3 extends over 14 amino acids. Germline loops: CDR1 ENHRY, CDR2 SYGVKD. Trimming pared 4 bases from V and 6 bases from J, leaving 12 bases between. CDR3 sequence (DNA): TGTGCCATCAGTGCAGGGACTTGGGCCGGGGAGCTGTTTTTT. This codes for CAISAGTWAGELFF.

V usage is TRBV14 and J usage is TRBJ1-1; 8 nucleotides line up with TRBD1. The germline V gene encodes CDR1 SGHDN and CDR2 FVKESK. The CDR3 sequence is 13 residues long. V lost 4 bases to trimming and J lost 4 bases; unmatched junction nucleotides: 2. The CDR3 protein is CASSRQGTTEAFF. CDR3 nucleotide sequence: TGTGCCAGCAGCCGACAGGGGACCACTGAAGCTTTCTTT. The full variable domain, with the rest looked up from reference TRBV14 and TRBJ1-1, is EAGVTQFPSHSVIEKGQTVTLRCDPISGHDNLYWYRRVMGKEIKFLLHFVKESKQDESGMPNNRFLAERTGGTYSTLKVQPAELEDSGVYFCASSRQGTTEAFFGQGTRLTVV.

Regarding this clonotype: The conserved phenylalanine or tryptophan normally closing the CDR3 is absent here, so this likely arose from a read error. The chain links TRBV19 to TRBJ1-6; TRBD1 matches at 7 bases. J lost 5 bases, V lost 6 bases, and 4 bases had no gene match. The CDR3 runs to 14 residues. Per germline, CDR1 LNHDA and CDR2 SQIVND (reference sequence). CDR3: CASRTGTDNSPLHS. The CDR3 DNA is TGTGCCAGTAGAACCGGGACAGATAATTCACCCCTCCACTCT.

This rearrangement joins TRBV2 to TRBJ1-1; no definite D call. The CDR3 covers 15 residues. Trimming pared 6 bases from V and 0 bases from J, leaving 14 bases between. In germline, CDR1 is SNHLY, CDR2 FYNNEI. The CDR3 loop reads CASSLMGMLNTEAFF. In DNA, the CDR3 is TGTGCCAGCAGCTTGATGGGAATGTTGAACACTGAAGCTTTCTTT. Full variable domain (missing parts from reference TRBV2 and TRBJ1-1): EPEVTQTPSHQVTQMGQEVILRCVPISNHLYFYWYRQILGQKVEFLVSFYNNEISEKSEIFDDQFSVERPDGSNFTLKIRSTKLEDSAMYFCASSLMGMLNTEAFFGQGTRLTVV.

The V gene is TRBV9, the J gene TRBJ1-2, with no clear D. Trimming took 0 bases from V and 3 from J, leaving 9 bases between them. This CDR3 region has 14 residues. Germline values: CDR1 SGDLS, CDR2 YYNGEE. DNA for the CDR3: TGTGCCAGCAGCGTAGCTCAGTCTCACTATGGCTACACCTTC. It specifies CASSVAQSHYGYTF.

This chain connects TRBV6-2 or TRBV6-3 to TRBJ1-2, with 7 bases identical to TRBD1. Germline V CDR1 and CDR2: MNHEY, SVGEGT. Trimming removed 4 bases from V and 5 bases from J; junction bases left unmatched: 7. The CDR3 loop spans 14 amino acids. CDR3 in DNA: TGTGCCAGCAGTTGGGACAGTGGACCTTATGGCTACACCTTC. Protein sequence: CASSWDSGPYGYTF.

This clonotype was counted a single time. J is TRBJ1-6 and V is TRBV11-3; 11 nucleotides line up with TRBD1. Unmatched junction bases numbered 7, after V lost 6 bases and J lost 9 bases. Looked up from germline, CDR1 is SGHNT and CDR2 is YENEEA. The CDR3 totals 15 residues. DNA of the CDR3: TGTGCCAGCAGTTTGGGCGGACAGGGGGCTTCACCCCTCCACTTT. Encoded protein: CASSLGGQGASPLHF.

CDR3 nucleotides: TGTGCCAGCAGCGCCTGGCTGATCATACAAGAGACCCAGTACTTC. The encoded protein is CASSAWLIIQETQYF. The V call is TRBV7-9, the J call TRBJ2-5, with D unclear. Germline assignment: CDR1 SEHNR and CDR2 FQNEAQ (reference sequence). The CDR3 has 15 residues. Trimming left V 5 bases short and J 2 bases short, with 15 bases between.

This clonotype was recorded a few times. The gene calls are TRBV7-9 and TRBJ2-3; D is ambiguous. There are 11 residues in the CDR3. The ends were cut back, 5 bases at V and 6 bases at J, with 6 bases in the middle. Germline CDR1 is SEHNR and CDR2 is FQNEAQ (reference sequence). As DNA, the CDR3 is TGTGCCAGCAGCGCCGATGATACGCAGTATTTT. Amino acid sequence: CASSADDTQYF.

The gene calls are TRBV29-1 and TRBJ2-7; 10 nucleotides agree with TRBD1. This CDR3 region has 12 residues. J gave up 7 bases and V 6 bases, and 6 bases lay outside the gene matches. In germline, CDR1 is SQVTM, CDR2 ANQGSEA. The CDR3 DNA sequence: TGCAGCGTGGCCGGGACAGGGGCTGAGCAGTACTTC. Protein: CSVAGTGAEQYF.

This clonotype was counted between two and nine times. This chain uses TRBV10-3 with TRBJ1-1; 9 nucleotides align to TRBD1. The CDR3 runs 14 residues. The V gene's germline CDR1 is ENHRY and CDR2 SYGVKD. V shed 5 bases and J 5 bases; nucleotides not matched to a gene: 6. The CDR3 DNA sequence: TGTGCCATCAGTACACAGGGGGCGAATACTGAAGCTTTCTTT. Its translation: CAISTQGANTEAFF.

The genes are TRBV9 and TRBJ2-7; possibly TRBD1 for D (6 bases). The length of the CDR3 is 14 residues. Per the germline V gene, CDR1 is SGDLS and CDR2 is YYNGEE. The V end was cut by 0 bases, the J end by 6 bases, with 13 bases between. The CDR3 region is CASSVAIRGTEQYF. CDR3 DNA sequence: TGTGCCAGCAGCGTAGCGATCAGGGGTACCGAGCAGTACTTC.

The chain combines TRBV24-1 with TRBJ2-2; the D is unclear. Germline loops: CDR1 KGHDR, CDR2 SFDVKD. The ends were cut back, 7 bases at V and 3 bases at J, with 14 bases in the middle. This CDR3 is built from 15 residues. This chain's CDR3 is CATRAGSLDTGELFF. CDR3 DNA sequence: TGTGCCACCAGGGCAGGTAGCCTTGACACCGGGGAGCTGTTTTTT.

The rearrangement joins TRBV28 to TRBJ2-7; D is perhaps TRBD1 or TRBD2 (5 bases each). CDR3 length equals 14 residues. The V gene's germline CDR1 is MDHEN and CDR2 SYDVKM. The ends were cut back, 7 bases at V and 4 bases at J, with 17 bases in the middle. The DNA of the CDR3 is TGTGCCAGCACCCCAGGGACCGAAGGGTACGAGCAGTACTTC. It translates to CASTPGTEGYEQYF.

The genes are TRBV25-1 and TRBJ1-1, with D possibly being TRBD1 (5 bases). CDR1 MGHDK and CDR2 SYGVNS come from the germline V gene. This CDR3 is built from 16 residues. Trimming cost V 5 bases and J 2 bases, with 18 bases left between them. Here the CDR3 DNA reads TGTGCCAGCAGTTACTCCTCAGGAGGGGCCAACACTGAAGCTTTCTTT. This gives the protein CASSYSSGGANTEAFF.

This chain uses TRBV10-1 with TRBJ2-1; D call uncertain. Trimming removed 3 bases at V and 8 bases at J, with 14 bases between. The CDR3 is made up of 14 amino acids. Per the germline V gene, CDR1 is WNHNN and CDR2 is SYGVQD (reference sequence). The CDR3 reads CASSDGITGDEQFF. The CDR3, as DNA: TGCGCCAGCAGTGATGGGATTACCGGCGATGAGCAGTTCTTC.

V is TRBV29-1 and J is TRBJ2-5; TRBD1 matches 7 bases. The V gene's germline CDR1 is SQVTM and CDR2 ANQGSEA. Germline trimming cut 4 bases from V and 1 base from J; bases unmatched to any gene: 6. The CDR3 totals 14 residues. CDR3 nucleotides: TGCAGCGTTGGAGGCGGACAGGTCCAAGAGACCCAGTACTTC. It is translated as CSVGGGQVQETQYF.

The chain combines TRBV4-1 with TRBJ2-3; 10 nucleotides line up with TRBD1. The CDR3 runs 15 residues. Germline V gives CDR1 MGHRA, CDR2 YSYEKL. Trimming took 6 bases from V and 7 from J; bases not matched to a gene: 10. The CDR3 loop reads CASRRDRGHLNTQYF. In DNA, the CDR3 is TGCGCCAGCAGGAGAGACAGGGGGCATCTGAATACGCAGTATTTT.

The genes are TRBV19 and TRBJ2-7; possibly TRBD2 for D (5 bases). V gave up 3 bases and J gave up 2 bases, with 11 bases separating them. The germline CDR1 and CDR2 sequences are LNHDA and SQIVND (reference sequence). The CDR3 contains 14 residues. The CDR3 spells CASSMGERAYEQYF. The CDR3 nucleotides read TGTGCCAGTAGTATGGGTGAGAGGGCCTACGAGCAGTACTTC.

The V and J genes are TRBV24-1 and TRBJ2-5; D is perhaps TRBD2 (6 bases). V was trimmed by 0 bases and J by 2 bases, leaving 12 bases between them. The germline CDR1 and CDR2 sequences are KGHDR and SFDVKD. This CDR3 region has 16 residues. DNA for the CDR3: TGTGCCACCAGTGATTTGACTGGGACTGCACAAGAGACCCAGTACTTC. Its translation: CATSDLTGTAQETQYF.

In this sample, this clonotype turned up a few times. The chain is built from TRBV7-8 and TRBJ2-5; 9 bases map to TRBD2. This CDR3 comprises 16 residues. V was pared by 0 bases and J by 1 base, with 3 bases of the junction left unmatched. In germline, CDR1 is SGHVS, CDR2 FQNEAQ. The CDR3 is CASSLAGSGGQETQYF. Here the CDR3 DNA reads TGTGCCAGCAGCTTAGCGGGTAGCGGGGGCCAAGAGACCCAGTACTTC. The complete variable domain, with remaining parts taken from reference TRBV7-8 and TRBJ2-5, reads GAGVSQSPRYKVAKRGQDVALRCDPISGHVSLFWYQQALGQGPEFLTYFQNEAQLDKSGLPSDRFFAERPEGSVSTLKIQRTQQEDSAVYLCASSLAGSGGQETQYFGPGTRLLVL.

By share, this clonotype ranks as medium-sized. The rearrangement links TRBV9 to TRBJ2-7; unclear D gene. This CDR3 comprises 14 residues. V lost 0 bases and J 5 bases, leaving 12 bases between the germline ends. The germline gives CDR1 SGDLS, CDR2 YYNGEE. DNA for the CDR3: TGTGCCAGCAGCGTAGCTGGGCAGTTCGACGAGCAGTACTTC. It encodes CASSVAGQFDEQYF.